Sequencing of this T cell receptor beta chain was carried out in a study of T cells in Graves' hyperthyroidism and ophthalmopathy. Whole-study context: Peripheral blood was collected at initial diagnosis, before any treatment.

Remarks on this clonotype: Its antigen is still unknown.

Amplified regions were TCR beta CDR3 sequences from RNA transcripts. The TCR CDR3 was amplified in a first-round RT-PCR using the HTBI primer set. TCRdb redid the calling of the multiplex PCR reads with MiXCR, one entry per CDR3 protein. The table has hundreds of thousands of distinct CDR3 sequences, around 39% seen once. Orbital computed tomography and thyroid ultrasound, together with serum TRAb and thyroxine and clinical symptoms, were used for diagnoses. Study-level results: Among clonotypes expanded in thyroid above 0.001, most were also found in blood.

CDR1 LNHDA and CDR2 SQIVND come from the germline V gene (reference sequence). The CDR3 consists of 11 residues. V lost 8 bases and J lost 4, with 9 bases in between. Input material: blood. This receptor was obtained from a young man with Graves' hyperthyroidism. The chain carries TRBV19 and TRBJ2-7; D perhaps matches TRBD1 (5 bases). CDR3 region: CASWGEYEQYF. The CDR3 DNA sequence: TGTGCCAGTTGGGGCGAATACGAGCAGTACTTC.